This T cell receptor beta chain was recorded in a study of neurological immune-mediated disorders. The sample holds many counts of this clonotype. TCRdb re-called the 5' RACE reads through MiXCR, storing one row per CDR3 protein. The sample lists approximately 100,000 distinct CDR3 sequences, approximately 3.3% occurring once. Germline V gene sequence: CDR1 LNHNV, CDR2 YYDKDF (reference sequence). J was trimmed by 3 bases and V by 1 base; bases with no gene match: 8. The CDR3 consists of 16 residues. V and J are TRBV15 and TRBJ2-7; 8 bases map to TRBD1. The TCR comes from a young woman with multiple sclerosis. Sequenced sample: PBMCs. CDR3 sequence reads: CATSRGTGPPSYEQYF. The CDR3 DNA is TGTGCCACCAGCAGAGGGACAGGGCCTCCAAGCTACGAGCAGTACTTC. The whole variable domain, filled in from reference TRBV15 and TRBJ2-7, reads DAMVIQNPRYQVTQFGKPVTLSCSQTLNHNVMYWYQQKSSQAPKLLFHYYDKDFNNEADTPDNFQSRRPNTSFCFLDIRSPGLGDTAMYLCATSRGTGPPSYEQYFGPGTRLTVT.